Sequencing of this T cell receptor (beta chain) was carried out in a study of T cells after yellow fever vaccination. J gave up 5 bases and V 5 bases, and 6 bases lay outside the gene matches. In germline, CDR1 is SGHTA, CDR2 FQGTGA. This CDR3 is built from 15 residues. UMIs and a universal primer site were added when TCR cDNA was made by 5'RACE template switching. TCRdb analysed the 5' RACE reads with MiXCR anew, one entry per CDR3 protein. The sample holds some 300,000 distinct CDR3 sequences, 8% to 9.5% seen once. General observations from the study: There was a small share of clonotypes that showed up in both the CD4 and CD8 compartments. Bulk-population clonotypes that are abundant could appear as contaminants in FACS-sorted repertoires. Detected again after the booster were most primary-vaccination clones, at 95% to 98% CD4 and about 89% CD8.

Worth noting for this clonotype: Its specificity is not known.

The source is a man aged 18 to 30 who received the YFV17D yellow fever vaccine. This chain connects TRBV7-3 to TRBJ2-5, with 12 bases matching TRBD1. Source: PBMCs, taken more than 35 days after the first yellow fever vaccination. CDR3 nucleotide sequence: TGTGCCAGCAGCCCCCGGGACAGGGGGCAGGAGACCCAGTACTTC. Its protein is CASSPRDRGQETQYF.